Following are 6 T cell receptor beta chains from one sample sequenced in a study of T cell clonality in common variable immunodeficiency. Sequencing used immunoSEQ multiplex PCR; TCRdb keeps in-frame clones, though not all of them. Singletons are absent from the sample, which has under 40,000 clones. The sample taken for sequencing was peripheral blood mononuclear cells. Receptor source: a person between 18 and 75 years old in good health.

This clone was found many times. The DNA ends 3 residues before the CDR3 does, and the rest of the CDR3 is filled in from the germline J gene. The chain has TRBV5-1 and TRBJ2-2; unclear D gene. V was clipped by 5 bases and J by 0 bases, with 8 bases between them. Germline lookup yields CDR1 SGHRS and CDR2 YFSETQ. The CDR3 runs to 14 residues. CDR3 loop: CASRADTNTGELFF. The sequenced CDR3 bases are TGCGCCAGCAGGGCGGATACGAACACCGGGGAG. Filled out from reference TRBV5-1 and TRBJ2-2, the complete variable domain reads KAGVTQTPRYLIKTRGQQVTLSCSPISGHRSVSWYQQTPGQGLQFLFEYFSETQRNKGNFPGRFSGRQFSNSRSEMNVSTLELGDSALYLCASRADTNTGELFFGEGSRLTVL.

In its sample, this clone was seen many times. The CDR3 is cut off 3 residues early in the read; its end comes from the germline J gene. The V call is TRBV7-6, the J call TRBJ2-3, with 9 bases matching TRBD1. Unmatched junction bases numbered 11, after V lost 5 bases and J lost 5 bases. Germline V gives CDR1 SGHVS, CDR2 FNYEAQ. This CDR3 comprises 16 residues. CDR3 region: CASSPVPDRGRDTQYF. Incomplete CDR3 DNA: TGTGCCAGCAGCCCCGTCCCGGACAGGGGACGAGATACG.

The table lists this clone with many counts. Read sequence stops 3 residues before the CDR3 end, and the germline J gene provides the missing end. This chain connects TRBV9 to TRBJ2-5; 9 bases line up with TRBD1. The CDR3 length is 16 residues. The J segment lost 5 bases and the V segment lost 5 bases, leaving 13 bases of the junction unmatched. Germline V lookup: CDR1 SGDLS, CDR2 YYNGEE. CDR3 DNA (partial): TGTGCCAGCAGACGGGGACAGGGAGTTTTAGGGGAGACC. It translates to CASRRGQGVLGET. The entire CDR3 sequence reads CASRRGQGVLGETQYF.

The table lists this clone with many counts. The missing CDR3 end, 3 residues past where the read stops, is filled in from the germline J gene. This chain links TRBV12-3 or TRBV12-4 with TRBJ2-1; D uncertain. Between the trimmed V and J ends, which lost 10 bases and 5 bases, there was a span of 12 bases. This CDR3 contains 12 residues. Partial CDR3 DNA: TGTGCCACTAAACTCCTCGACAATGAG. Its protein product is CATKLLDNE. The whole CDR3 sequence is CATKLLDNEQFF.

There are many counts of this clone. The sequenced fragment ends 3 residues before the CDR3 boundary, so the rest is inferred from the germline J gene. V usage is TRBV19 and J usage is TRBJ1-2; D may be TRBD1 (5 bases). The CDR3 runs 13 residues. V was trimmed by 5 bases and J by 3 bases, leaving 10 bases between them. Germline V gene data show CDR1 as LNHDA and CDR2 as SQIVND (reference sequence). CDR3 protein: CASSADSYYGYTF. The covered CDR3 bases are TGTGCCAGTAGTGCTGACAGTTACTATGGC.

This clone occurred many times. A read error may account for a junction end that differs from germline. The DNA ends 3 residues before the CDR3 does, and the rest of the CDR3 is filled in from the germline J gene. The chain couples TRBV4-2 to TRBJ2-1; 8 bases agree with TRBD1. This CDR3 spans 16 amino acids. Germline V gives CDR1 LGHNA, CDR2 YNFKEQ. This CDR3 is CASSQDWGQADNEQFF. Partial CDR3 DNA: TGCGCCAGCAGCCAAGATTGGGGACAGGCTGACAATGAG.